These T cell receptor beta chains were read from a single sample in a study of T cells after yellow fever vaccination. TCRdb used MiXCR to reprocess the 5' RACE reads, holding one entry per CDR3 protein. The table shows 310,000 or so distinct CDR3 sequences, with around 4% occurring only once. The input for sequencing was PBMCs, taken on the day of the yellow fever booster vaccination. All receptors derive from a man between 18 and 35 years old who received the YFV17D yellow fever vaccine. The CDR3 runs from the conserved cysteine through the conserved F or W. The order of the fields is clone size, D gene, V gene, J gene, CDR3 protein, CDR3 DNA. D genes are given only for firm matches. Rows give clone size only sometimes, using once, few, many, or a class for an expanded clone.

clone_size: many; d_call: TRBD2; v_call: TRBV7-9; j_call: TRBJ2-3; cdr3_aa: CASSPAGGTTDTQYF; cdr3_nt: TGTGCCAGCAGCCCAGCGGGGGGGACCACAGATACGCAGTATTTT
clone_size: .; d_call: TRBD2; v_call: TRBV29-1; j_call: TRBJ2-1; cdr3_aa: CSSSSGVLGGEQFF; cdr3_nt: TGCAGCTCTTCTAGCGGGGTCCTAGGGGGGGAGCAGTTCTTC
clone_size: many; d_call: TRBD2; v_call: TRBV7-2; j_call: TRBJ2-3; cdr3_aa: CASSLSLAGGDTQYF; cdr3_nt: TGTGCCAGCAGCTTATCACTAGCGGGCGGCGATACGCAGTATTTT
clone_size: .; d_call: .; v_call: TRBV4-1; j_call: TRBJ1-1; cdr3_aa: CASSQRTKPGAEAFF; cdr3_nt: TGCGCCAGCAGCCAACGGACTAAGCCGGGGGCTGAAGCTTTCTTT
clone_size: .; d_call: .; v_call: TRBV4-1; j_call: TRBJ2-3; cdr3_aa: CASSQDPAGTDTQYF; cdr3_nt: TGCGCCAGCAGCCAAGATCCTGCGGGCACAGATACGCAGTATTTT
clone_size: many; d_call: .; v_call: TRBV5-6; j_call: TRBJ1-4; cdr3_aa: CASSKSWGGEKLFF; cdr3_nt: TGTGCCAGCAGCAAGAGTTGGGGTGGGGAAAAACTGTTTTTT
clone_size: many; d_call: .; v_call: TRBV14; j_call: TRBJ2-5; cdr3_aa: CASSRSLEETQYF; cdr3_nt: TGTGCCAGCAGCCGATCTCTCGAAGAGACCCAGTACTTC
clone_size: .; d_call: .; v_call: TRBV29-1; j_call: TRBJ2-5; cdr3_aa: CSVIMGGAETQYF; cdr3_nt: TGCAGTGTCATTATGGGGGGCGCAGAGACCCAGTACTTC
clone_size: few; d_call: .; v_call: TRBV6-5; j_call: TRBJ2-2; cdr3_aa: CASRRRVAGELFF; cdr3_nt: TGTGCCAGCAGACGTCGGGTGGCCGGGGAGCTGTTTTTT
clone_size: .; d_call: TRBD2; v_call: TRBV9; j_call: TRBJ2-1; cdr3_aa: CASSVGGWSSGRSYNEQFF; cdr3_nt: TGTGCCAGCAGCGTAGGCGGCTGGAGTAGCGGGCGCTCCTACAATGAGCAGTTCTTC
clone_size: few; d_call: .; v_call: TRBV30; j_call: TRBJ2-7; cdr3_aa: CAWRLTYSYEQYF; cdr3_nt: TGTGCCTGGAGGCTGACGTACTCCTACGAGCAGTACTTC
clone_size: many; d_call: .; v_call: TRBV5-5; j_call: TRBJ2-3; cdr3_aa: CASRDTTGTDTQYF; cdr3_nt: TGTGCCAGCAGGGATACCACAGGCACAGATACGCAGTATTTT
clone_size: .; d_call: TRBD1; v_call: TRBV24-1; j_call: TRBJ1-5; cdr3_aa: CATSPAGQGANQPQHF; cdr3_nt: TGTGCCACCAGCCCCGCCGGACAGGGGGCGAATCAGCCCCAGCATTTT
clone_size: .; d_call: TRBD2; v_call: TRBV5-6; j_call: TRBJ2-7; cdr3_aa: CASSLGTSGGLYEQYF; cdr3_nt: TGTGCCAGCAGCTTGGGGACTAGCGGGGGTCTGTACGAGCAGTACTTC
clone_size: .; d_call: TRBD1; v_call: TRBV10-3; j_call: TRBJ1-1; cdr3_aa: CAIASGGHTEAFF; cdr3_nt: TGTGCCATCGCTTCAGGGGGCCACACTGAAGCTTTCTTT
clone_size: many; d_call: .; v_call: TRBV20-1; j_call: TRBJ1-1; cdr3_aa: CSAFVTESWLTEAFF; cdr3_nt: TGCAGTGCTTTCGTTACGGAAAGTTGGTTGACTGAAGCTTTCTTT